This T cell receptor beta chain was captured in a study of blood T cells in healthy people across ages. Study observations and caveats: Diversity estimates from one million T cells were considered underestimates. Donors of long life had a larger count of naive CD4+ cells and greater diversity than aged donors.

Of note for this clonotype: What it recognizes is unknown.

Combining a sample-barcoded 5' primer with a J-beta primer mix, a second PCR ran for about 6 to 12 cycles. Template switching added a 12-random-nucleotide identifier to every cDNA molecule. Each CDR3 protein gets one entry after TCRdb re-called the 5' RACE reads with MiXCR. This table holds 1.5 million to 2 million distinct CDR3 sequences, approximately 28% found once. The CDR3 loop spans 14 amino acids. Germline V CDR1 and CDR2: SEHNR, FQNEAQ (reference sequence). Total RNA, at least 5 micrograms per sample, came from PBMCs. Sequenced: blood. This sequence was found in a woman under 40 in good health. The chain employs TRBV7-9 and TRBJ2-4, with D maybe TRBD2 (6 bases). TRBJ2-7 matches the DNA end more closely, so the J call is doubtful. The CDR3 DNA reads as TGTGCCAGCAGCTATCCGGGACTTGAGGACGAGCAGTACTTC. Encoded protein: CASSYPGLEDEQYF.